This T cell receptor beta chain was captured in a study of identical twins. Each donor (without exception) was a healthy Caucasian. The CDR3 is 14 amino acids. Germline values: CDR1 SGHNT, CDR2 YYREEE (reference sequence). V gave up 4 bases and J gave up 7 bases; unmatched junction bases: 8. Study observations and caveats: Recombination models fit unrelated individuals' TCR alpha sharing but underestimated twins'. Fewer insertions marked abundant cord blood beta clonotypes; young adult naive trended weakly, memory not at all.

About this clonotype itself: Antigen unknown.

TCRdb fed the 5' RACE reads into MiXCR, producing one record per CDR3 protein. The repertoire holds about 220,000 distinct CDR3 sequences, with less than 8% as singletons. These data also formed part of another study, on yellow fever vaccine responses in identical twins.

The chain recombines TRBV5-4 with TRBJ2-3; 8 bases agree with TRBD1. This receptor was identified in a young woman in good health. Sequencing used memory (CD45RO+) T cells sorted from blood. Here the CDR3 reads CASSTDRVSNTQYF. In DNA, the CDR3 is TGTGCCAGCAGCACGGACAGGGTCTCTAATACGCAGTATTTT.